The clone carrying this T cell receptor beta chain was observed many times. The CDR3 is 14 amino acids. The ends lost 6 bases at V and 5 bases at J; junction bases unmatched: 9. Germline V gives CDR1 MDHEN, CDR2 SYDVKM. Stated time point: persistent/refractory GD, antithyroid drugs over 5 years with positive TRAb. RNA isolated from PBMCs was used to make the TCR library. This specimen belongs to a study of regulatory T cells in long-lasting Graves disease. With iRepertoire HTBI primers and Arm-PCR of CDR3 regions, TCR beta libraries were built. Each CDR3 protein gets one entry after TCRdb re-called the multiplex PCR reads with MiXCR. This table has 700,000 or so distinct CDR3 sequences, around 32% appearing once.

This specimen consisted of peripheral blood mononuclear cells (PBMCs), obtained when the disease was refractory, from a patient treated with antithyroid drugs. The V call is TRBV28, the J call TRBJ1-1; 7 positions match TRBD1. The receptor was isolated from a female donor with Graves disease. The CDR3 sequence: CASSTQGGRTEAFF. The DNA of the CDR3 is TGTGCCAGCAGCACTCAGGGGGGACGGACTGAAGCTTTCTTT.